These 10 T cell receptor beta chains originate from one sample sequenced in a study of identical twins. TCRdb itself ran the 5' RACE reads through MiXCR, one entry per CDR3 protein. The sample shows more than 400,000 distinct CDR3 sequences, 15% of them seen only once. The same specimen was also included in a second study, on yellow fever vaccine responses in identical twins.

Sequencing input: CD4+ T cells sorted from blood. These receptors originate from a woman in her late teens or twenties in good health.

Only a few counts were recorded for this clonotype. The rearrangement joins TRBV20-1 to TRBJ2-6, with 9 bases fitting TRBD1. This CDR3 region has 16 residues. Germline V lookup: CDR1 DFQATT, CDR2 SNEGSKA (reference sequence). CDR3 loop: CSVEDRGSVGANVLTF. The DNA for the CDR3 is TGCAGCGTTGAAGACAGGGGGTCAGTTGGGGCCAACGTCCTGACTTTC.

For the CDR3, the DNA is TGTGCCATCAGTGACCGGACAGGAATTAGCTCCTACAATGAGCAGTTCTTC. This sequence encodes CAISDRTGISSYNEQFF. The gene calls are TRBV10-3 and TRBJ2-1; TRBD1 aligns across 7 bases. CDR3 size: 17 residues. Germline V CDR1 and CDR2: ENHRY, SYGVKD. Trimming at V came to 3 bases and at J to 0 bases, leaving 8 bases not matched to a gene.

This clonotype was counted between two and nine times. The V and J genes are TRBV20-1 and TRBJ1-2; possibly TRBD1 for D (6 bases). Trimming shortened V by 6 bases and J by 5 bases, and 16 bases separated the two germline ends. CDR3 length equals 13 residues. The V gene's germline CDR1 is DFQATT and CDR2 SNEGSKA (reference sequence). The CDR3 DNA reads as TGCAGTGCCAACAAGGGGGGAGTTTATGGCTACACCTTC. Translation: CSANKGGVYGYTF.

This clonotype has a handful of counts. The chain couples TRBV2 to TRBJ2-1; D may be TRBD2 (5 bases). Germline V gene data show CDR1 as SNHLY and CDR2 as FYNNEI. Trimming removed 8 bases from V and 0 bases from J, with 17 bases in between. This CDR3 comprises 16 residues. The chain's CDR3 is CASDSPGGSSYNEQFF. The CDR3 DNA reads as TGTGCCAGCGATTCGCCAGGTGGGAGCTCCTACAATGAGCAGTTCTTC. Together with reference TRBV2 and TRBJ2-1, the CDR3 gives the full variable domain: EPEVTQTPSHQVTQMGQEVILRCVPISNHLYFYWYRQILGQKVEFLVSFYNNEISEKSEIFDDQFSVERPDGSNFTLKIRSTKLEDSAMYFCASDSPGGSSYNEQFFGPGTRLTVL.

The J gene is TRBJ2-2, the V gene TRBV12-3 or TRBV12-4, with 9 bases lining up with TRBD1. Trimming at V came to 2 bases and at J to 6 bases, leaving 1 base not matched to a gene. The CDR3 is 14 amino acids. The CDR3 DNA reads TGTGCCAGCAGTTTAAGACAGGGGGCCGGGGAGCTGTTTTTT. This translates into CASSLRQGAGELFF.

This clonotype was seen a few times. CDR3 protein: CASSQPSTGQAFF. CDR3 nucleotides: TGTGCCAGCAGCCAACCCTCCACCGGACAAGCTTTCTTT. The chain uses TRBV3-1 and TRBJ1-1; D uncertain. CDR1 LGHDT and CDR2 YNNKEL come from the germline V gene (reference sequence). The CDR3 spans 13 residues. V was pared by 2 bases and J by 9 bases, with 13 bases between.

The chain is built from TRBV5-1 and TRBJ2-3; TRBD2 aligns across 14 bases. The junction had 4 bases not matched to a gene; V was cut back by 0 bases and J by 1 base. The CDR3 covers 18 residues. From germline, CDR1 is SGHRS and CDR2 YFSETQ. This CDR3 is CASSLGLAGGPGTDTQYF. The CDR3, as DNA: TGCGCCAGCAGCTTGGGACTAGCGGGGGGGCCCGGCACAGATACGCAGTATTTT.

The chain employs TRBV7-8 and TRBJ2-1, with 7 bases identical to TRBD1. The CDR3 has 13 residues. After removal of 3 bases from V and 10 bases from J, the junction contained 6 bases not matched to a gene. Germline V CDR1 and CDR2: SGHVS, FQNEAQ. The CDR3 nucleotides are TGTGCCAGCAGCTTTGACAGGGTGGGAGAGCAGTTCTTC. Translating it yields CASSFDRVGEQFF. Variable domain in full (rest from reference TRBV7-8 and TRBJ2-1): GAGVSQSPRYKVAKRGQDVALRCDPISGHVSLFWYQQALGQGPEFLTYFQNEAQLDKSGLPSDRFFAERPEGSVSTLKIQRTQQEDSAVYLCASSFDRVGEQFFGPGTRLTVL.

This clonotype was seen only a few times. V gene TRBV24-1 combines with J gene TRBJ2-7; maybe TRBD2 (5 bases). From germline, CDR1 is KGHDR and CDR2 SFDVKD. The germline V and J ends were trimmed by 4 bases and 3 bases, with 6 bases remaining between them. The CDR3 is made up of 12 amino acids. The DNA for the CDR3 is TGTGCCACCAGTGACGGGAACTACGAGCAGTACTTC. The encoded protein is CATSDGNYEQYF.

The rearrangement uses TRBV20-1 and TRBJ2-2; no definite D call. Germline values: CDR1 DFQATT, CDR2 SNEGSKA (reference sequence). The CDR3 totals 13 residues. Trimming stripped 3 bases from V and 1 base from J, with 6 bases between. CDR3 nucleotides: TGCAGTGCTAGTGTGCGGAACACCGGGGAGCTGTTTTTT. This translates into CSASVRNTGELFF.